This is a list of T cell receptor beta chains from one sample in a study of T cells in localized non-small cell lung cancer. The protocol was immunoSEQ multiplex PCR, while the TCRdb copy is restricted to in-frame clones and leaves out a portion. The sample shows about 15,000 clones, approximately 85% of them seen only once. This specimen consisted of peripheral blood, obtained before any cancer treatment. The receptor source for this set is a female donor aged 60 or older with stage I squamous cell lung carcinoma. The CDR3 runs from the conserved cysteine through the conserved F or W. A D gene is named only where the DNA matches it firmly. Some rows have no size entry. The others give once, few or many, or a class for an expanded clone.

D gene,clone size,J gene,V gene,CDR3 DNA,CDR3 protein
-,-,TRBJ1-5,TRBV28,TGTGCCAGCAGTTCCATCCGGGACGGCTATCTCAATCAGCCCCAGCATTTT,CASSSIRDGYLNQPQHF
-,-,TRBJ1-3,TRBV6-1,TGTGCCAGCGGGGGACACGCCCGGAACACCATATATTTT,CASGGHARNTIYF
TRBD1,-,TRBJ2-4,TRBV6-1,TGTGCCAGCAGTGATCATTGGGACAGGGGGCAAAACATTCAGTACTTC,CASSDHWDRGQNIQYF
-,-,TRBJ2-7,TRBV6-5,TGTGCCAGCAGTTACGCTAGAAATGGCGCATACGAGCAGTACTTC,CASSYARNGAYEQYF
TRBD1,-,TRBJ1-2,TRBV29-1,TGCAGCGTTGCTGGGACAGAAGTCTATGGCTACACCTTC,CSVAGTEVYGYTF
-,-,TRBJ1-1,TRBV18,TGTGCCAGCTCACCACTTAGGGGGGTTGAAGCTTTCTTT,CASSPLRGVEAFF
TRBD2,-,TRBJ2-1,TRBV7-2,TGTGCCAGCAGCAGGCAGACTAGCGGGAGGAAGATTGAGCAGTTCTTC,CASSRQTSGRKIEQFF
TRBD2,-,TRBJ2-2,TRBV2,TGTGCCAGCACCCCACTAGCGGGGGCCGACACCGGGGAGCTGTTTTTT,CASTPLAGADTGELFF
TRBD1,-,TRBJ2-3,TRBV4-3,TGCGCCAGCAGCCAAGAGGGGACAGGGGAGGATACGCAGTATTTT,CASSQEGTGEDTQYF
-,-,TRBJ1-1,TRBV4-1,TGCGCCAGCAGCCAAGATCAGGGGATGAAGACTGAAGCTTTCTTT,CASSQDQGMKTEAFF
-,-,TRBJ2-3,TRBV5-1,TGCGCCAGCAGCTTGATTTCAGCGACGACTAGCACAGATACGCAGTATTTT,CASSLISATTSTDTQYF
-,-,TRBJ1-5,TRBV5-8,TGTGCCAGCAGCTTGAGTATAGGGAATCAGCCCCAGCATTTT,CASSLSIGNQPQHF
-,few,TRBJ2-7,TRBV7-9,TGTGCCAGCAGCTTAGAAAGCTACGAGCAGTACTTC,CASSLESYEQYF
TRBD2,-,TRBJ2-7,TRBV4-2,TGTGCCAGCAGCCAAGATCGGGTAGCGGGAGGCCACGAGCAGTACTTC,CASSQDRVAGGHEQYF
-,-,TRBJ1-1,TRBV6-5,TGTGCCAGCAGTTACAGGGACCAGGGCACTGAAGCTTTCTTT,CASSYRDQGTEAFF
-,few,TRBJ1-6,TRBV10-3,TGTGCCATCAGAGAGAAGGGCTTCATGAGTTCACCCCTCCACTTT,CAIREKGFMSSPLHF
-,medium-sized,TRBJ2-3,TRBV6-4,TGTGCCAGCAGTGACGGTAATGCAGATACGCAGTATTTT,CASSDGNADTQYF
-,once,TRBJ1-1,TRBV11-2,TGTGCCAGCAGCTTAGGGCAGGGGTCCACTGAAGCTTTCTTT,CASSLGQGSTEAFF
TRBD1,-,TRBJ1-2,TRBV4-2,TGTGCCAGCAGCCAAGTTATGAGGACAGGGGGCCACTATGGCTACACCTTC,CASSQVMRTGGHYGYTF
TRBD1,-,TRBJ1-1,TRBV2,TGTGCCAGCAAGGGTAGGGACAGGGGGGCCTGGGTAGGGTCCACCGAAGCTTTCTTT,CASKGRDRGAWVGSTEAFF
TRBD1,-,TRBJ2-5,TRBV30,TGTGCCTTTGCGACAGGGAAAGAGACCCAGTACTTC,CAFATGKETQYF
-,-,TRBJ1-4,TRBV9,TGTGCCAGCAGCGTTCTCTACAGTGCAACTAATGAAAAACTGTTTTTT,CASSVLYSATNEKLFF
TRBD1,once,TRBJ1-1,TRBV6-5,TGTGCCAGCAACGGACAGGGGGCTATGGACACTGAAGCTTTCTTT,CASNGQGAMDTEAFF
TRBD1,once,TRBJ1-1,TRBV7-8,TGTGCCAGCAGCCCCGGGACAGGGGGCGCCGGGGGTGAAGCTTTCTTT,CASSPGTGGAGGEAFF
TRBD1,-,TRBJ2-1,TRBV19,TGTGCCAGTAGTATTGTGACAGGGCCCTACAATGAGCAGTTCTTC,CASSIVTGPYNEQFF
-,-,TRBJ2-3,TRBV7-9,TGTGCCAGCAGCTTTGGATGGGGGACGGAGGTTAGCACAGATACGCAGTATTTT,CASSFGWGTEVSTDTQYF
-,-,TRBJ2-1,TRBV6-5,TGTGCCAGCAGTTCCCCGTGGGGGGGCCCTAACAATGAGCAGTTCTTC,CASSSPWGGPNNEQFF
-,-,TRBJ1-1,TRBV2,TGTGCCAGCACCCGGGACATTGTGTCTGAAGCTTTCTTT,CASTRDIVSEAFF
TRBD1,-,TRBJ1-3,TRBV28,TGTGCCAGCAGCCCGTGGACAGGGGTCGCTGGAAACACCATATATTTT,CASSPWTGVAGNTIYF
-,-,TRBJ1-1,TRBV7-9,TGTGCCAGCAGCTTAGTAACGGGGTTTGACAGAGAAGCTTTCTTT,CASSLVTGFDREAFF
TRBD1,-,TRBJ2-7,TRBV5-1,TGCGCCAGCAGCTTGAATACAGGGGGCGCCTACGAGCAGTACTTC,CASSLNTGGAYEQYF
TRBD1,-,TRBJ2-6,TRBV30,TGTGCCTGGAGTGAGACAGGGCTTCTTTTCTCTGGGGCCAACGTCCTGACTTTC,CAWSETGLLFSGANVLTF
TRBD2,once,TRBJ2-1,TRBV29-1,TGCAGCGCGACACAGCGGGAGAGCTACAATGAGCAGTTCTTC,CSATQRESYNEQFF
-,few,TRBJ1-1,TRBV5-1,TGCGCCAGCAGCTTGTCAGGAGTCATGAACACTGAAGCTTTCTTT,CASSLSGVMNTEAFF
-,-,TRBJ2-7,TRBV11-2,TGTGCCAGCAGCTTAAACCACCAAGACTTATACGAGCAGTACTTC,CASSLNHQDLYEQYF
TRBD1,once,TRBJ1-1,TRBV19,TGTGCCAGTAGTATAGTCACAGGGGGCGTCACTGAAGCTTTCTTT,CASSIVTGGVTEAFF
-,few,TRBJ2-7,TRBV15,TGTGCCACCAGCTCCCCAGGAAGAAGAGAGTACGAGCAGTACTTC,CATSSPGRREYEQYF
-,-,TRBJ2-1,TRBV10-1,TGCGCCAGCGGTACCGGACTAAATGAGCAGTTCTTC,CASGTGLNEQFF
-,-,TRBJ2-7,TRBV20-1,TGCAGTGCTAGAGCGGAGGGGTTTCAGCGCTTC,CSARAEGFQRF
-,once,TRBJ2-2,TRBV7-4,TGTGCCAGCAGCTTAGGACCCGGGGAGCTGTTTTTT,CASSLGPGELFF
TRBD2,-,TRBJ2-2,TRBV4-3,TGCGCCAGCAGCCAAGAACACCCATCTAGCGGGAGGACCTACACCGGGGAGCTGTTTTTT,CASSQEHPSSGRTYTGELFF
-,few,TRBJ2-3,TRBV4-1,TGCGCCAGCAGCCAAAAGCCACGGGATACGCAGTATTTT,CASSQKPRDTQYF
-,few,TRBJ2-4,TRBV28,TGTGCCAGCAATCCCGGGAGTGAGGCCAAAAACATTCAGTACTTC,CASNPGSEAKNIQYF
-,-,TRBJ1-1,TRBV4-2,TGTGCCAGCAGCCAAGAGCTCCGCGGGAGCACTGAAGCTTTCTTT,CASSQELRGSTEAFF
-,-,TRBJ1-2,TRBV6-6,TGTGCCAGCAGCCAAGGCCGCGGGGTCTATGGCTACACCTTC,CASSQGRGVYGYTF
-,-,TRBJ1-5,TRBV19,TGTGCCAGTAGTCACCCGGGATTAAGCAATCAGCCCCAGCATTTT,CASSHPGLSNQPQHF
-,-,TRBJ1-2,TRBV2,TGTGCCAGCAGAGGACAGCCCCTCAGGGGCTACACCTTC,CASRGQPLRGYTF
-,-,TRBJ2-1,TRBV13,TGTGCCAGCAGCTCATCGGACCTGGCAAGCAATGAGCAGTTCTTC,CASSSSDLASNEQFF
-,-,TRBJ1-1,TRBV15,TGTGCCACCAGCAGAGAGACAGGGAACACTGAAGCTTTCTTT,CATSRETGNTEAFF
-,-,TRBJ1-1,TRBV4-3,TGCGCCAGCAGCCAAGATCGGAGGCCGACAAGGGGTAACACTGAAGCTTTCTTT,CASSQDRRPTRGNTEAFF
TRBD1,-,TRBJ1-2,TRBV10-3,TGTGCCATCAGTCCCGGGACAGGGTCCAGTATGGGTGGCTACACCTTC,CAISPGTGSSMGGYTF
TRBD1,few,TRBJ1-2,TRBV7-9,TGTGCCAGCAGCTCCACAGGGGACTATGGCTACACCTTC,CASSSTGDYGYTF
TRBD2,-,TRBJ2-1,TRBV4-2,TGTGCCAGCAGCCAAGATCTCAGCGGGGGGCCGGTTGAGCAGTTCTTC,CASSQDLSGGPVEQFF
-,-,TRBJ1-5,TRBV9,TGTGCCAGCGGTAGGACGGCTTATAGCAATCAGCCCCAGCATTTT,CASGRTAYSNQPQHF
-,-,TRBJ2-3,TRBV6-5,TGTGCCAGCAGTGTCACAGGGAGAACAGATACGCAGTATTTT,CASSVTGRTDTQYF
TRBD1,-,TRBJ2-7,TRBV11-2,TGTGCCAGCAGCGTGTCGACCGGGACAGGCTACGAGCAGTACTTC,CASSVSTGTGYEQYF
-,-,TRBJ1-5,TRBV5-1,TGCGCCAGCAGCGAAACACAGGGAAATCAGCCCCAGCATTTT,CASSETQGNQPQHF
-,once,TRBJ1-2,TRBV30,TGTGCCTGGAGTGTAAACTGGGGACCCTCGACTGGTGGCTACACCTTC,CAWSVNWGPSTGGYTF
-,-,TRBJ1-1,TRBV5-1,TGCGCCAGCAGCTTGGAGGCAGGGCTCACTGAAGCTTTCTTT,CASSLEAGLTEAFF
TRBD1,-,TRBJ2-5,TRBV7-7,TGTGCCAGCAGCTGGGGACAGGGAGAGACCCAGTACTTC,CASSWGQGETQYF